This T cell receptor (beta chain) was documented in a study of blood T cell repertoires in COVID-19 (dated by TCRdb to the early 2020s). Turning to the overall study: The collaborator samples originated in the United States, Italy and Spain and spanned the acute and convalescent phases of COVID-19. Deeply sampled blood TCRbeta repertoires from subjects exposed to, actively infected with, or recovered from COVID-19 were included in the dataset. The prospective study material was composed of cDNA or gDNA derived from T cells, B-cell-depleted T cells, or PBMCs. The samples were drawn from two sources: the first 160 participants of the ongoing ImmuneRACE study, and about 1,300 subjects contributed by 6 global collaborators. A de-identified subject ID, COVID-19 status, age in years and sex were almost always included in the sample metadata. A freely available public database, intended as a resource for researchers studying the immune response to SARS-CoV-2, is where the repertoires were released. HLA class I and class II types, where available, came from metadata supplied by the sample provider rather than from assay-based typing. What the study reported, not specific to this receptor: Clinical and demographic metadata were provided uncurated, with the amount varying by source and participant.

The CDR3, from cysteine to phenylalanine, totals 14 residues. Only the CDR3 DNA is retained, 42 bases long and in frame from the first base. Deletion took 4 bases off V and 0 bases off J, with a span of 7 bases between the germline ends. According to the germline V gene, CDR1 reads LGHNA and CDR2 reads YNFKEQ. Concerning this clone itself: Its cognate antigen has yet to be identified. No base quality information exists; no much larger clone differs at one position.

Each collaborating institution followed its own protocols to collect whole blood in K2EDTA tubes. Collaborator samples were shipped for TCRbeta analysis as frozen whole blood, isolated PBMCs, or DNA extracted from either sample type. The immunoSEQ Assay, a bias-controlled multiplex PCR, was used to amplify TCRbeta CDR3 regions from genomic DNA. On the study's bioinformatics: The number of nucleated cells in each sample was estimated by amplification of reference gene primers within the assay. Sequence reads were collapsed and filtered to measure the absolute abundance of every unique TCRbeta CDR3 rearrangement. For each sample, productive Simpson clonality was calculated as the square root of Simpson's diversity index over productive rearrangements. The source is immuneACCESS, and TCRdb retained only in-frame sequences with V and J called. Part of the clones is not carried over; for the studies checked, unresolved V genes explain less than half of this, and the remainder is unexplained. V, J and clone size are taken as reported in that table, and D and trimming were inferred from the DNA itself. For this sample the table gives roughly 150,000 clones, of which around 91% were detected only once. The top ten hold approximately 3% of the sample.

The sequenced sample was peripheral blood. The chain couples TRBV4-2 to TRBJ2-4, with no D gene named confidently. The receptor was derived from a woman aged 60-75 years with active COVID-19. The CDR3 is CASSPRGAKNIQYF. The DNA reads as follows: TGTGCCAGCAGCCCAAGAGGAGCCAAAAACATTCAGTACTTC.